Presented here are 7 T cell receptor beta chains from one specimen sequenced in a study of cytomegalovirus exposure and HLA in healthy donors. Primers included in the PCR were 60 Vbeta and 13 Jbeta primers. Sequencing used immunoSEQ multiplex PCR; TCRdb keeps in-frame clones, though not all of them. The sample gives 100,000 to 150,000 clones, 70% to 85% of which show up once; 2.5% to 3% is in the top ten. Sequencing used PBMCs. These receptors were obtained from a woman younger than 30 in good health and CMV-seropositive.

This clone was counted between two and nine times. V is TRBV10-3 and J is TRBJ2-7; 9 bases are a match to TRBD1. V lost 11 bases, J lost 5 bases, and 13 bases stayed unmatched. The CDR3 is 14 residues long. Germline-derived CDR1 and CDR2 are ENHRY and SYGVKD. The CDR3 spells CAVTGTGRSDEQYF. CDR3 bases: TGTGCCGTCACGGGGACAGGGAGGTCGGACGAGCAGTACTTC.

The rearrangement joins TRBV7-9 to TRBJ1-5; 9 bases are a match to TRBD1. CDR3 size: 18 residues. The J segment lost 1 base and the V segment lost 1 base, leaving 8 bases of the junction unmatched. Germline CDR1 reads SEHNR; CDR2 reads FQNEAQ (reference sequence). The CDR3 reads CASSLVRGGQGSNQPQHF. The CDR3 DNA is TGTGCCAGCAGCTTAGTCAGGGGAGGACAGGGGAGCAATCAGCCCCAGCATTTT.

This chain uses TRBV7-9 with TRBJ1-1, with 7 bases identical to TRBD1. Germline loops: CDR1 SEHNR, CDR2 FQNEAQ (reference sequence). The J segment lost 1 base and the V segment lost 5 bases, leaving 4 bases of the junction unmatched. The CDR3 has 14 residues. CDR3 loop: CASSPGTANTEAFF. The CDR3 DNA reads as TGTGCCAGCAGCCCGGGGACAGCGAACACTGAAGCTTTCTTT.

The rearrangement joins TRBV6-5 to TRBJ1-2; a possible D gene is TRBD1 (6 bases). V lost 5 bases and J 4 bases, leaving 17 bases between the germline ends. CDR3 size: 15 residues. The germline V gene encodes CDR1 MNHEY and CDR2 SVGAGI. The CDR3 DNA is TGTGCCAGCAGTATGGGTTTGGGGGCGGCCTATGGCTACACCTTC. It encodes CASSMGLGAAYGYTF.

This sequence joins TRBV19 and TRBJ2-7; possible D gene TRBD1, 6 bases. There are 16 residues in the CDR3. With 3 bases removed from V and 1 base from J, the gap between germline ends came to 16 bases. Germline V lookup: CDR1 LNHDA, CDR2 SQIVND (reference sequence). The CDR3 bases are TGTGCCAGTAGTATGGGCCCGGCAGGGGAGTCCTACGAGCAGTACTTC. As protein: CASSMGPAGESYEQYF.

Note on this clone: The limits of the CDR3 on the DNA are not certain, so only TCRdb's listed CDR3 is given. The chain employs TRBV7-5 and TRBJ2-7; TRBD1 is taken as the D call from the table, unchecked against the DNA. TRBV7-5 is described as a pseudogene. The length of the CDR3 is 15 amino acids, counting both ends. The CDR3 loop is CVRSFGQGISYEQYF.

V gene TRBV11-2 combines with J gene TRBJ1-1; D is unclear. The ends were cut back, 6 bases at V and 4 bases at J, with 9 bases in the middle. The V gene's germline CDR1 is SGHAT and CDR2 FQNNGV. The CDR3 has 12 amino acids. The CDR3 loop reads CASRSLRTEAFF. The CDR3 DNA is TGTGCCAGCAGAAGTTTGCGCACTGAAGCTTTCTTT.